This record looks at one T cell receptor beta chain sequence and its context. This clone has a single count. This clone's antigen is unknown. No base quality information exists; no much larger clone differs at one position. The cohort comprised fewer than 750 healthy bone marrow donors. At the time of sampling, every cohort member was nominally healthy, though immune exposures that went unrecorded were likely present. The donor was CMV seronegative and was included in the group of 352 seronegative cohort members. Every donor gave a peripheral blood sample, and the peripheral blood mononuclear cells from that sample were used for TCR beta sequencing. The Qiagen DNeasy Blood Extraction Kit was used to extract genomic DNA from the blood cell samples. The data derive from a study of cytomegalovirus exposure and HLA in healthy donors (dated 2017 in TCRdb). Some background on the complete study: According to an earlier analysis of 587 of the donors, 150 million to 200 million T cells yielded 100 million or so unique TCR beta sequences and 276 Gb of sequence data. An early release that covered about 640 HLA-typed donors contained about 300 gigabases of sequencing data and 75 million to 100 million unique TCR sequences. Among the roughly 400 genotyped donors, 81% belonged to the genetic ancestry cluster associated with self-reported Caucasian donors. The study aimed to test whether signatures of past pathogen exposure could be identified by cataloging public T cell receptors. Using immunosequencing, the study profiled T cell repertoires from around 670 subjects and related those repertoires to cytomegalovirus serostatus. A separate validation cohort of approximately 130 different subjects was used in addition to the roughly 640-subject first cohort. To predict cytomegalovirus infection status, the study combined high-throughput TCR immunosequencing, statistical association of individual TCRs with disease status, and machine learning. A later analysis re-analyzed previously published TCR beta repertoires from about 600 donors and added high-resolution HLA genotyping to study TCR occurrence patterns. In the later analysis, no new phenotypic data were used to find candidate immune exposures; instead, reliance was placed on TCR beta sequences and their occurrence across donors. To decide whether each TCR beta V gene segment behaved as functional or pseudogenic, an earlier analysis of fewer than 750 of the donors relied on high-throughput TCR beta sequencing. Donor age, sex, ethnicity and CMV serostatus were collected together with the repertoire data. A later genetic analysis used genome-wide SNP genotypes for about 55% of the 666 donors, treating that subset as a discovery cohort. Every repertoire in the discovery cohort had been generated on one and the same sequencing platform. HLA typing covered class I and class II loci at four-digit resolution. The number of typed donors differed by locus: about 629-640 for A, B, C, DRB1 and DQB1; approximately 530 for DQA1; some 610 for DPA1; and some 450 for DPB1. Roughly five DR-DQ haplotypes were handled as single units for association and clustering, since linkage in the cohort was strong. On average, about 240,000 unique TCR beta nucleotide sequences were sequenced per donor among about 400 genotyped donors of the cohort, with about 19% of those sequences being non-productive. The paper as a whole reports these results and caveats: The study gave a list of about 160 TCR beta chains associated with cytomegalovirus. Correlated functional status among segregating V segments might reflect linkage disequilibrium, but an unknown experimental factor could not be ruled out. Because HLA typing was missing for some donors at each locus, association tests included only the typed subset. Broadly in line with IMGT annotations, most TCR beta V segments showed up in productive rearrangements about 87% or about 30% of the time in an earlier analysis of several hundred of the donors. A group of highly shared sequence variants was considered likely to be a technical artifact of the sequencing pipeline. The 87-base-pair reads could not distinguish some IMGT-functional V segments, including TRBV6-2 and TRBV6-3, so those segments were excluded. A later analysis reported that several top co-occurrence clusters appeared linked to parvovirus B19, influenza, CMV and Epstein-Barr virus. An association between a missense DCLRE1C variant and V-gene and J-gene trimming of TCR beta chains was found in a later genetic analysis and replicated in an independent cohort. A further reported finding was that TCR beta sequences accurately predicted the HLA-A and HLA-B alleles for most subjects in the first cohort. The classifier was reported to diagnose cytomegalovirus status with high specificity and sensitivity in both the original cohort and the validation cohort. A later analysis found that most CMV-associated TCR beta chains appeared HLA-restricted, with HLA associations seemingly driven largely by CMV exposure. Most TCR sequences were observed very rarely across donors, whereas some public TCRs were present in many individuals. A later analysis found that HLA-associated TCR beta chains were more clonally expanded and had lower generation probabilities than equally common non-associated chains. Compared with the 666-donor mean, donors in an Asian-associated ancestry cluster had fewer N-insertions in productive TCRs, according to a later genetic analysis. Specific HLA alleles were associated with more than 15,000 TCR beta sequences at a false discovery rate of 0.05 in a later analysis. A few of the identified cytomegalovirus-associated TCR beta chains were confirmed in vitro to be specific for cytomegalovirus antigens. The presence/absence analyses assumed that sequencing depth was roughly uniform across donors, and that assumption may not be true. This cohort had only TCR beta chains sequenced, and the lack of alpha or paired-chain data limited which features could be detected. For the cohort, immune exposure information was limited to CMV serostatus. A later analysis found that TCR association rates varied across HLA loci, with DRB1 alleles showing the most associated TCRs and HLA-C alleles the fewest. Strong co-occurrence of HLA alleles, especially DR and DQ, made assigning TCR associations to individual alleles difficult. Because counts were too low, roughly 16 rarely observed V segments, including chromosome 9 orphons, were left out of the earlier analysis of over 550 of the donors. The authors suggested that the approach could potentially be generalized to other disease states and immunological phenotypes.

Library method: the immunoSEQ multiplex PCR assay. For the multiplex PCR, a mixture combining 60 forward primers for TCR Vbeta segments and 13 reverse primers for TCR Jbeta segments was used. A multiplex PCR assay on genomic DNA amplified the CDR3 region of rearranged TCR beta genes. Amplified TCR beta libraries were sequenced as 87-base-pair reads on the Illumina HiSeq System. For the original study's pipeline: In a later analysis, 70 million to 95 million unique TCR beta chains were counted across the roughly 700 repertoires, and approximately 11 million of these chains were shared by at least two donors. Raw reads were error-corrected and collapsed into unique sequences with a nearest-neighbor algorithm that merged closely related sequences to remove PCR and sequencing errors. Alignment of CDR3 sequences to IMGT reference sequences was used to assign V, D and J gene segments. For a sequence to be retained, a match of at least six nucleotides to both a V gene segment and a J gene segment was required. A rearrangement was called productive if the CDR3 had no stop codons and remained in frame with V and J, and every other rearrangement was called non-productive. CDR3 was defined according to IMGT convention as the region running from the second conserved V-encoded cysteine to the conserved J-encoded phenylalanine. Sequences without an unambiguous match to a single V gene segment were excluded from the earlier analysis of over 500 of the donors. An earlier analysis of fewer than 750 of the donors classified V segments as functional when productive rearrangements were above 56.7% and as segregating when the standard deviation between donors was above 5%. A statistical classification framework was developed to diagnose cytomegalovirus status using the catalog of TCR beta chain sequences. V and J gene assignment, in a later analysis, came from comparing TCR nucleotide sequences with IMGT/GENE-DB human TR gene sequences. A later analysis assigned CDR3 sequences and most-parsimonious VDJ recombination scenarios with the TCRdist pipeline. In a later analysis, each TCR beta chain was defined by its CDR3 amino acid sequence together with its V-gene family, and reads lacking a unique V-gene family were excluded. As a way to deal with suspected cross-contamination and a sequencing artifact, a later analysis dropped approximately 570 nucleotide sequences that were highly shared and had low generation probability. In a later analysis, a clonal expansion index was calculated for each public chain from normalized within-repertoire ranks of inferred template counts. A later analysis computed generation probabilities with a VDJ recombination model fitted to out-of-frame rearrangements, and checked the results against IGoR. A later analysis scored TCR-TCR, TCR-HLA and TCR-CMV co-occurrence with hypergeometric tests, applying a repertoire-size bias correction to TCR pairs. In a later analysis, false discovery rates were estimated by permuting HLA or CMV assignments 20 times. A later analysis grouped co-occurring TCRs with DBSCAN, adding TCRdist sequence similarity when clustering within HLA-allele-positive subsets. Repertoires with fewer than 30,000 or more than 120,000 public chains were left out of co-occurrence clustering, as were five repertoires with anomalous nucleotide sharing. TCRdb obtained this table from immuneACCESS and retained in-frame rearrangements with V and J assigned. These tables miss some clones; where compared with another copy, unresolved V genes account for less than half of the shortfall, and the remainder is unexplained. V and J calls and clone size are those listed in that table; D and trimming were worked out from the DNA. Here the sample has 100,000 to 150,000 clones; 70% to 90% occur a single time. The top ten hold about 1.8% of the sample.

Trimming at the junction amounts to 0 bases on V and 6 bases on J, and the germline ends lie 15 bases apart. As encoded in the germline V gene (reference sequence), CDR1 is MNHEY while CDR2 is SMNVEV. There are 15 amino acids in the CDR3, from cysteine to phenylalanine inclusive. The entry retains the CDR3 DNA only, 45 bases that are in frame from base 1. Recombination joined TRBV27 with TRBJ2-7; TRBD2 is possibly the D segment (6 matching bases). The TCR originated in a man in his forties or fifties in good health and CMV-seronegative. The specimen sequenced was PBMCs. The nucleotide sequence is TGTGCCAGCAGTTTATCGATGAAGGGACTCGGCGAGCAGTACTTC. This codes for CASSLSMKGLGEQYF.